Listed here are 3 T cell receptor beta chains from one sample, sequenced in a study of T cells in Graves' hyperthyroidism and ophthalmopathy. Amplified regions were TCR beta CDR3 sequences from RNA transcripts. An initial round of RT-PCR targeting the TCR CDR3 relied on the HTBI primer set. TCRdb re-called the multiplex PCR reads with MiXCR, one entry per CDR3 protein. The repertoire holds around 700,000 distinct CDR3 sequences, with about 35% as singletons. Sequencing used blood. These receptors came from a woman in her 40s with Graves' hyperthyroidism.

In this sample, this clonotype turned up many times. This rearrangement joins TRBV20-1 to TRBJ1-1; 8 bases are shared with TRBD1. There are 14 residues in the CDR3. V lost 5 bases and J lost 1; bases outside the gene matches: 6. Looked up from germline, CDR1 is DFQATT and CDR2 is SNEGSKA (reference sequence). DNA for the CDR3: TGCAGTGCTCTACTCGGGACAGGGAACACTGAAGCTTTCTTT. Its translation is CSALLGTGNTEAFF.

This clonotype has ten or more counts. The chain couples TRBV7-9 to TRBJ1-3; D may be TRBD1 (6 bases). The V and J ends lost 5 bases and 7 bases respectively, with 21 bases between them. CDR1 SEHNR and CDR2 FQNEAQ come from the germline V gene (reference sequence). The CDR3 is 16 amino acids. The CDR3 sequence: CASSPGTPKIGNTIYF. The CDR3 DNA sequence: TGTGCCAGCAGCCCCGGGACACCAAAGATCGGGAACACCATATATTTT.

V and J are TRBV6-5 and TRBJ2-7, with TRBD2 identical over 13 bases. This CDR3 contains 17 residues. The junction had 10 bases not matched to a gene; V was cut back by 4 bases and J by 4 bases. Germline V lookup: CDR1 MNHEY, CDR2 SVGAGI. The CDR3 here is CASSFRDGLAGAYEQYF. The CDR3 DNA reads as TGTGCCAGCAGTTTTCGTGATGGACTAGCGGGAGCTTACGAGCAGTACTTC.